This is a list of T cell receptor beta chains from one sample in a study of blood T cells in healthy people across ages. TCRdb re-analysed the 5' RACE reads in MiXCR, keeping a single row per CDR3 protein. The repertoire consists of around 1,900,000 distinct CDR3 sequences, with about two fifths occurring once and the leading ten covering about 23%. The sample consisted of blood. The receptors derive from a human donor in good health. The CDR3 runs from the conserved cysteine through the conserved F or W. Each record gives: CDR3 DNA, CDR3 protein, D gene, clone size, V gene, J gene. D genes are given only for firm matches. Not every row has a clone size; where given, it reads once, few, many or a size class.

cdr3_nt: TGCAGCGTTGAAAACCTAATGGGTCAGGGGAACGAGCAGTACTTC
cdr3_aa: CSVENLMGQGNEQYF
d_call: NA
clone_size: few
v_call: TRBV29-1
j_call: TRBJ2-7

cdr3_nt: TGCAGTGCTAGAGTTTTCGGTAAAAACACCGGGGAGCTGTTTTTT
cdr3_aa: CSARVFGKNTGELFF
d_call: NA
clone_size: NA
v_call: TRBV20-1
j_call: TRBJ2-2

cdr3_nt: TGTGCCACCAGCCCCCGGGACTTCCAAGAGACCCAGGACTTC
cdr3_aa: CATSPRDFQETQDF
d_call: NA
clone_size: NA
v_call: TRBV15
j_call: TRBJ2-5

cdr3_nt: TGCAGTGCTAGAGATACAGGGGGCGATCCTCTAGGGGAAAAACTGTTTTTT
cdr3_aa: CSARDTGGDPLGEKLFF
d_call: TRBD1
clone_size: NA
v_call: TRBV20-1
j_call: TRBJ1-4

cdr3_nt: TGTGCCAGCAGTTTTAATCCCATCCAGCTCCGAACAGATACGCAGTATTTT
cdr3_aa: CASSFNPIQLRTDTQYF
d_call: NA
clone_size: NA
v_call: TRBV12-3/TRBV12-4
j_call: TRBJ2-3

cdr3_nt: TGCGCCAGCAATGGAGCGGGGTTCCCCGCAGATACGCAGTATTTT
cdr3_aa: CASNGAGFPADTQYF
d_call: TRBD2
clone_size: NA
v_call: TRBV5-1
j_call: TRBJ2-3

cdr3_nt: TGTGCCAGCAGCGATGGAGCGGAACAAAGCTCCTACGAGCAGTACTTC
cdr3_aa: CASSDGAEQSSYEQYF
d_call: NA
clone_size: few
v_call: TRBV9
j_call: TRBJ2-7

cdr3_nt: TGTGCCAGCAGTTTATGGGGGCAGAGGGAAAGCTACGAGCAGTACTTC
cdr3_aa: CASSLWGQRESYEQYF
d_call: NA
clone_size: NA
v_call: TRBV28
j_call: TRBJ2-7

cdr3_nt: TGCGCCAGCAGCTTGGTTAGCGAAGGAGATACGCAGTATTTT
cdr3_aa: CASSLVSEGDTQYF
d_call: NA
clone_size: once
v_call: TRBV5-1
j_call: TRBJ2-3

cdr3_nt: TGCGCCAGCAGCCACACACCTACGACCTACGAGCAGTACTTC
cdr3_aa: CASSHTPTTYEQYF
d_call: NA
clone_size: NA
v_call: TRBV4-1
j_call: TRBJ2-7

cdr3_nt: TGCGCCAGCAGTTTCGACAGACCGAACACCGGGGAGCTGTTTTTT
cdr3_aa: CASSFDRPNTGELFF
d_call: NA
clone_size: NA
v_call: TRBV4-1
j_call: TRBJ2-2

cdr3_nt: TGTGCCACCAGTGATGATGGGACAGCCGCGCTGAATGAGCAGTTCTTC
cdr3_aa: CATSDDGTAALNEQFF
d_call: TRBD1
clone_size: NA
v_call: TRBV24-1
j_call: TRBJ2-1

cdr3_nt: TGTGCCAGCAGCTTAAATGGACAGTCGGACCGGGAGCAGTACTTC
cdr3_aa: CASSLNGQSDREQYF
d_call: NA
clone_size: NA
v_call: TRBV7-2
j_call: TRBJ2-4

cdr3_nt: TGTGCCAGCAGTTTAGGCAGGCCTCTCACCTACGAGCAGTACTTC
cdr3_aa: CASSLGRPLTYEQYF
d_call: NA
clone_size: few
v_call: TRBV28
j_call: TRBJ2-7

cdr3_nt: TGTGCCAGTAGACATACAACAGGGAACCCCTACGAGCAGTACTTC
cdr3_aa: CASRHTTGNPYEQYF
d_call: NA
clone_size: few
v_call: TRBV19
j_call: TRBJ2-7

cdr3_nt: TGTGCCAGCAGTTTAAGCTGGATGGGCAGCTCTGGAAACACCATATATTTT
cdr3_aa: CASSLSWMGSSGNTIYF
d_call: NA
clone_size: NA
v_call: TRBV12-3/TRBV12-4
j_call: TRBJ1-3

cdr3_nt: TGCGGTGTTCCCGGCACTAGCGGGTACAATGAGCAGTTCTTC
cdr3_aa: CGVPGTSGYNEQFF
d_call: TRBD2
clone_size: NA
v_call: TRBV20-1
j_call: TRBJ2-1

cdr3_nt: TGCAGTGCGGGGGGACTAGCGGGGACCTACGATGAGCAGTTCTTC
cdr3_aa: CSAGGLAGTYDEQFF
d_call: TRBD2
clone_size: few
v_call: TRBV20-1
j_call: TRBJ2-1

cdr3_nt: TGTGCCAGCAGTGAAGACTGGAGGGGTGAGCAGTTCTTC
cdr3_aa: CASSEDWRGEQFF
d_call: NA
clone_size: NA
v_call: TRBV2
j_call: TRBJ2-1

cdr3_nt: TGTGCCAGCAGCGATAGGACAGTCGGCTACACCTTC
cdr3_aa: CASSDRTVGYTF
d_call: NA
clone_size: NA
v_call: TRBV12-3/TRBV12-4
j_call: TRBJ1-2

cdr3_nt: TGTGCCAGCAGCGACCGGGACAGGGGCCACAATGAGCAGTTCTTC
cdr3_aa: CASSDRDRGHNEQFF
d_call: TRBD1
clone_size: NA
v_call: TRBV7-2
j_call: TRBJ2-1

cdr3_nt: TGCAGCGTTACAACAGGGAACTGCGACGGCTACACCTTC
cdr3_aa: CSVTTGNCDGYTF
d_call: NA
clone_size: NA
v_call: TRBV29-1
j_call: TRBJ1-2

cdr3_nt: TGCAGTGCGATTGGGACGACTAATTCACCCCTCCACTTT
cdr3_aa: CSAIGTTNSPLHF
d_call: NA
clone_size: NA
v_call: TRBV20-1
j_call: TRBJ1-6

cdr3_nt: TGTGCCACCTTAGGCTGGGACAGGAGAAGTTCTGGGGCCAACGTCCTGACTTTC
cdr3_aa: CATLGWDRRSSGANVLTF
d_call: TRBD1
clone_size: NA
v_call: TRBV25-1
j_call: TRBJ2-6

cdr3_nt: TGCAGTGCTAGAGATAGGACAGGGGCCTACGAGCAGTACTTC
cdr3_aa: CSARDRTGAYEQYF
d_call: TRBD1
clone_size: NA
v_call: TRBV20-1
j_call: TRBJ2-7

cdr3_nt: TGCGCCAGCAGCGTAGCGGGGGCGAACTCTGGGGCCAACGTCCTGACTTTC
cdr3_aa: CASSVAGANSGANVLTF
d_call: TRBD2
clone_size: NA
v_call: TRBV5-1
j_call: TRBJ2-6

cdr3_nt: TGCAGTACAGTCGGCGTTTACAATGAGCAGTTCTTC
cdr3_aa: CSTVGVYNEQFF
d_call: NA
clone_size: NA
v_call: TRBV20-1
j_call: TRBJ2-1

cdr3_nt: TGTGCCAGCAGTTGGGGGCCAGGAGGAGGGCGATCACCCCTCCACTTT
cdr3_aa: CASSWGPGGGRSPLHF
d_call: NA
clone_size: few
v_call: TRBV27
j_call: TRBJ1-6

cdr3_nt: TGTGCCAGCAGACGGAGACAGGGGACTAAGGATGGCTACACCTTC
cdr3_aa: CASRRRQGTKDGYTF
d_call: TRBD1
clone_size: NA
v_call: TRBV11-3
j_call: TRBJ1-2

cdr3_nt: TGTGCCAGCAGCCAAGGGGACAGCCCCAGGTATGGCTACACCTTC
cdr3_aa: CASSQGDSPRYGYTF
d_call: TRBD1
clone_size: NA
v_call: TRBV3-1
j_call: TRBJ1-2